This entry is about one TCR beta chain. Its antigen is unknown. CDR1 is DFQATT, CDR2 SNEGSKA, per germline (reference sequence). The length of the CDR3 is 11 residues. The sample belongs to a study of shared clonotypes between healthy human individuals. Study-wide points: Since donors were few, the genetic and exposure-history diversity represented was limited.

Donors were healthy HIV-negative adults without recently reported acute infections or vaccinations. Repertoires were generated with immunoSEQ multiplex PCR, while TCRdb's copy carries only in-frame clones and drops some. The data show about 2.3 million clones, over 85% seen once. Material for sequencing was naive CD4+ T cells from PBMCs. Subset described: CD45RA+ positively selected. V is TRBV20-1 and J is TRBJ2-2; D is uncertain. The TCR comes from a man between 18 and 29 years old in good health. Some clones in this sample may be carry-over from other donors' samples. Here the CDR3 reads CRAEDTGELFF. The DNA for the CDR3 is TGCAGGGCAGAAGACACCGGGGAGCTGTTTTTT.